This paragraph covers one TCR beta chain sequence. TCRdb fed the RT-PCR reads into MiXCR, producing one record per CDR3 protein. This table holds around 700,000 distinct CDR3 sequences, 14% found once. CDR1 and CDR2 (germline): LNHNV, YYDKDF (reference sequence). This CDR3 region has 13 residues. Trimming removed 3 bases at V and 1 base at J, with 6 bases between. The material sequenced was memory CD4+ T cells from blood. The chain employs TRBV15 and TRBJ1-1, with D unresolved. The sequence was collected from a female donor in good health, serving as a healthy control. Here the CDR3 reads CATSSDRNTEAFF. CDR3 in DNA: TGTGCCACCAGCAGTGATCGGAACACTGAAGCTTTCTTT.